The rows below give T cell receptor beta chains drawn from one sample of a study of T cell responses to AZD1222 COVID-19 vaccine. Data came from immunoSEQ multiplex PCR; TCRdb stores just in-frame clones and leaves some out. The sample shows roughly 100,000 clones, about 88% of them seen only once. Sequencing was performed on peripheral blood, taken on day 0 of AZD1222 vaccination. These receptors came from an adult in good health. Each CDR3 is given with its conserved first and last residue. D genes are given only for firm matches. Some rows have no size entry. The others give once, few or many, or a class for an expanded clone.

D gene	J gene	clone size	V gene	CDR3 protein	CDR3 DNA
TRBD1	TRBJ1-4	-	TRBV4-2	CASSQDTGDQGKLFF	TGTGCCAGCAGCCAAGACACAGGGGATCAGGGAAAACTGTTTTTT
TRBD1	TRBJ1-2	-	TRBV6-5	CASTPSDRIYGYTF	TGTGCCAGCACCCCATCGGACAGGATCTATGGCTACACCTTC
-	TRBJ1-2	once	TRBV5-5	CASSLNQGIGYGYTF	TGTGCCAGCAGCTTGAATCAGGGGATTGGCTATGGCTACACCTTC
TRBD1	TRBJ2-7	many	TRBV5-8	CASSPRRQGSGEQYF	TGTGCCAGCAGCCCACGGAGACAGGGTTCGGGCGAGCAGTACTTC
TRBD1	TRBJ2-1	-	TRBV7-3	CASSARTGPSEQFF	TGTGCCAGCAGCGCCAGGACAGGGCCGAGTGAGCAGTTCTTC
TRBD2	TRBJ2-5	-	TRBV6-2/TRBV6-3	CASSGTSGRAGEETQYF	TGTGCCAGCAGTGGGACTAGCGGGAGGGCTGGGGAAGAGACCCAGTACTTC
-	TRBJ2-1	-	TRBV9	CASSEAGEQFF	TGTGCCAGCAGCGAAGCGGGTGAGCAGTTCTTC
TRBD1	TRBJ2-1	-	TRBV9	CASSKAGQGENEQFF	TGTGCCAGCAGCAAAGCCGGACAGGGGGAAAATGAGCAGTTCTTC
-	TRBJ1-4	-	TRBV5-1	CASSFEGPDEKLFF	TGCGCCAGCAGCTTTGAGGGTCCCGATGAAAAACTGTTTTTT
-	TRBJ1-5	-	TRBV6-5	CASTLGEGSQPQHF	TGTGCCAGCACCCTGGGGGAGGGCAGTCAGCCCCAGCATTTT
-	TRBJ1-6	-	TRBV7-3	CASSERQDNSPLHF	TGTGCCAGCAGCGAGAGACAGGATAATTCACCCCTCCACTTT
-	TRBJ1-2	few	TRBV5-1	CASSLEGRNYGYTF	TGCGCCAGCAGCTTGGAGGGCAGGAACTATGGCTACACCTTC
-	TRBJ2-2	-	TRBV2	CASSELPQGRGTTGELFF	TGTGCCAGCAGCGAGTTACCTCAGGGGAGAGGGACCACCGGGGAGCTGTTTTTT
-	TRBJ2-3	-	TRBV15	CATSREAKRSTDTQYF	TGTGCCACCAGCAGAGAAGCGAAAAGGAGCACAGATACGCAGTATTTT
TRBD2	TRBJ2-7	-	TRBV12-5	CASGPGTSGHYEQYF	TGTGCTAGTGGTCCAGGGACTAGCGGGCACTACGAGCAGTACTTC
TRBD2	TRBJ2-2	once	TRBV7-7	CASSSSGANTGELFF	TGTGCCAGCAGCTCAAGCGGGGCGAACACCGGGGAGCTGTTTTTT
-	TRBJ2-7	-	TRBV6-5	CASSWGENYEQYF	TGTGCCAGCAGTTGGGGGGAAAACTACGAGCAGTACTTC
TRBD2	TRBJ2-3	medium-sized	TRBV6-1	CASSEEAGGTDTQYF	TGTGCCAGCAGTGAAGAAGCGGGAGGCACAGATACGCAGTATTTT
TRBD1	TRBJ2-3	-	TRBV19	CASSQQGAADTQYF	TGTGCCAGTAGCCAACAGGGGGCGGCAGATACGCAGTATTTT
TRBD2	TRBJ2-1	-	TRBV29-1	CSVRGSSNNEQFF	TGCAGCGTACGCGGGAGCTCGAACAATGAGCAGTTCTTC
TRBD1	TRBJ1-1	once	TRBV18	CASHRGRGVAEAFF	TGTGCCAGCCATAGGGGGCGCGGGGTGGCTGAAGCTTTCTTT
-	TRBJ2-2	-	TRBV28	CASRRAGQAGELFF	TGTGCCAGCAGGCGGGCAGGGCAGGCCGGGGAGCTGTTTTTT
-	TRBJ2-1	once	TRBV11-3	CASSLDGGPSSYNEQFF	TGTGCCAGCAGCTTAGACGGGGGCCCTAGCTCCTACAATGAGCAGTTCTTC
TRBD1	TRBJ1-1	-	TRBV28	CASSSPTGKNTEAFF	TGTGCCAGCAGTTCTCCGACAGGGAAGAACACTGAAGCTTTCTTT
TRBD2	TRBJ2-1	once	TRBV4-1	CASSPRTSGVFNEQFF	TGCGCCAGCAGCCCTAGGACTAGCGGGGTGTTCAATGAGCAGTTCTTC
TRBD1	TRBJ2-5	-	TRBV3-1/TRBV3-2	CASSQEGGTGSWETQYF	TGTGCCAGCAGCCAAGAGGGAGGGACAGGGTCGTGGGAGACCCAGTACTTC
-	TRBJ1-1	once	TRBV2	CASKEGGTEAFF	TGTGCCAGCAAGGAGGGTGGGACTGAAGCTTTCTTT
-	TRBJ1-2	-	TRBV7-9	CASSPPSGIMNYGYTF	TGTGCCAGCAGCCCGCCATCCGGCATTATGAACTATGGCTACACCTTC
-	TRBJ2-3	once	TRBV6-5	CASRRGYTDTQYF	TGTGCCAGCAGAAGGGGGTACACAGATACGCAGTATTTT
TRBD1	TRBJ1-2	-	TRBV19	CATRTGRNYGYTF	TGTGCCACCCGGACAGGGAGGAACTATGGCTACACCTTC
TRBD2	TRBJ2-7	-	TRBV5-5	CASSPLAGVYEQYF	TGTGCCAGCAGCCCACTAGCGGGAGTCTACGAGCAGTACTTC
-	TRBJ2-3	-	TRBV12-2	CASRTYSPECALRSATDTQYF	TGTGCAAGTCGCACTTATTCCCCGGAGTGCGCCCTGAGATCGGCCACAGATACGCAGTATTTT
-	TRBJ1-4	once	TRBV18	CASSSGQNEKLFF	TGTGCCAGCTCATCAGGGCAAAATGAAAAACTGTTTTTT
TRBD1	TRBJ1-3	-	TRBV10-3	CATMVGGDSGNTIYF	TGTGCCACCATGGTAGGGGGCGATTCAGGAAACACCATATATTTT
TRBD1	TRBJ1-1	-	TRBV27	CASRGQGRIAEAFF	TGTGCCAGCAGAGGACAGGGTCGGATTGCTGAAGCTTTCTTT
TRBD1	TRBJ1-5	-	TRBV27	CASSYSGGGRGQPQHF	TGTGCCAGCAGTTATTCAGGGGGCGGACGGGGTCAGCCCCAGCATTTT
-	TRBJ2-7	-	TRBV18	CASSPSETGYSYEQYF	TGTGCCAGCTCACCATCAGAAACAGGGTACTCCTACGAGCAGTACTTC
TRBD2	TRBJ2-3	-	TRBV6-5	CASMREDTDTQYF	TGTGCCAGCATGCGGGAGGACACAGATACGCAGTATTTT
TRBD2	TRBJ2-2	-	TRBV5-1	CASLSGTRTGELFF	TGCGCCAGCCTTTCCGGGACTAGAACCGGGGAGCTGTTTTTT
TRBD1	TRBJ1-3	once	TRBV7-8	CASSLRTGVPGNTIYF	TGTGCCAGCAGCCTACGGACAGGGGTACCTGGAAACACCATATATTTT
-	TRBJ1-1	-	TRBV19	CASSIGTATEAFF	TGTGCCAGTAGTATAGGGACAGCCACTGAAGCTTTCTTT
TRBD2	TRBJ2-1	once	TRBV5-1	CASSLQWFAGGSEQFF	TGCGCCAGCAGCTTGCAATGGTTCGCGGGAGGGAGTGAGCAGTTCTTC
-	TRBJ2-3	-	TRBV14	CASSRRYSTDTQYF	TGTGCCAGCAGCAGACGTTACTCCACAGATACGCAGTATTTT
-	TRBJ1-5	-	TRBV15	CATSSELYVERPQHF	TGTGCCACCAGCAGTGAGCTATACGTCGAAAGGCCCCAGCATTTT